A selection of T cell receptor beta chains follows, all from one sample in a study of blood T cells in healthy people across ages. TCRdb independently ran MiXCR on the 5' RACE reads; one entry per CDR3 protein. The repertoire has hundreds of thousands of distinct CDR3 sequences, over 40% of them found once; the top ten carry approximately 12%. What was sequenced was blood. The origin of the receptors is a woman of 80 years or more in good health. CDR3s include the opening cysteine and the closing phenylalanine or tryptophan. The order of the fields is D gene, J gene, V gene, clone size, CDR3 DNA, CDR3 protein. D genes are given only for firm matches. Clone size is shown for a subset of rows, as once, few, many or a class of expanded clone.

. TRBJ2-2 TRBV27 . TGTGCCAGCAGTTTACAGGCACGCACCGGGGAGCTGTTTTTT CASSLQARTGELFF
. TRBJ1-2 TRBV30 many TGTGCCTGGAGTGTACTGCGCCCGAACTATGGCTACACCTTC CAWSVLRPNYGYTF
. TRBJ2-3 TRBV6-5 . TGTGCCAGCAGTTACGACCTAGCTTACACAGATACGCAGTATTTT CASSYDLAYTDTQYF
TRBD1 TRBJ2-7 TRBV6-6 few TGTGCCAGCAGAGGACAGGGGGCGATCTCCGAGCAGTACTTC CASRGQGAISEQYF
TRBD1 TRBJ1-1 TRBV2 few TGTGCCAGCAGTACACAGGGGACGGGGATGAACACTGAAGCTTTCTTT CASSTQGTGMNTEAFF
. TRBJ2-1 TRBV7-2 few TGTGCCAGCAGTCACAGGGCGCGTGAGCAGTTCTTC CASSHRAREQFF
. TRBJ2-5 TRBV29-1 . TGCAGCGTTGGGGGGACAAGCCTTCAAGAGACCCAGTACTTC CSVGGTSLQETQYF
. TRBJ2-5 TRBV10-3 . TGTGCCATCAGCGCCCGGGACGGCAAACAAGAGACCCAGTACTTC CAISARDGKQETQYF
. TRBJ2-4 TRBV7-8 many TGTGCCAGCAGCAATAGACCCCTGGCCAAAAACATTCAGTACTTC CASSNRPLAKNIQYF
. TRBJ2-1 TRBV7-2 few TGTGCCAGCAGCCCGCGACTCTACAATGAGCAGTTCTTC CASSPRLYNEQFF
TRBD2 TRBJ2-5 TRBV12-3/TRBV12-4 . TGTGCCAGCAGTTTACTCCGGCGAGCGGGGAGCCAAGAGACCCAGTACTTC CASSLLRRAGSQETQYF
. TRBJ2-5 TRBV12-5 . TGTGCTAGTGCCCACTCTGACAGGCAAGAGACCCAGTACTTC CASAHSDRQETQYF
TRBD2 TRBJ2-2 TRBV7-2 . TGTGCCAGCAGCTTAGCAGGACTAGCGGGAAACACCGGAGAGCTGTTTTTT CASSLAGLAGNTGELFF
TRBD1 TRBJ1-5 TRBV2 many TGTGCCAGCGACGACAGGGGAGGTCAGCCCCAGCATTTT CASDDRGGQPQHF
. TRBJ2-7 TRBV11-3 . TGTGCCAGCAGCTTAGACCCCTGGAGCTCCTACGAGCAGTACTTC CASSLDPWSSYEQYF
. TRBJ1-1 TRBV5-4 many TGTGCCAGCAGTCCCCAAGACCGGAACACTGAAGCTTTCTTT CASSPQDRNTEAFF
TRBD2 TRBJ2-5 TRBV20-1 . TGCAGTGCTACCAGGGGGACTAGCGGTTTCGGAGAGACCCAGTACTTC CSATRGTSGFGETQYF
TRBD1 TRBJ1-2 TRBV10-3 . TGTGCCATCACTGGGACAGGGGACGATGGCTACACCTTC CAITGTGDDGYTF
TRBD2 TRBJ2-2 TRBV5-4 . TGTGCCAGCAGCCGGACTAGCGGAGACACCGGGGAGCTGTTTTTT CASSRTSGDTGELFF
. TRBJ1-2 TRBV18 . TGTGCCAGCTCGCCCGAGGGCAGGGGATATGGCTACACCTTC CASSPEGRGYGYTF
TRBD1 TRBJ2-5 TRBV12-3/TRBV12-4 . TGTGCCAGCAGGTCGACAGGGGCAGAGACCCAGTACTTC CASRSTGAETQYF
TRBD1 TRBJ2-1 TRBV7-2 . TGTGCCAGCAGCCAGGGGGTTACTTGGAATGAGCAGTTCTTC CASSQGVTWNEQFF
. TRBJ1-2 TRBV20-1 few TGCAGTGCTAGCGGGCTTGGATTTGGCTACACCTTC CSASGLGFGYTF
. TRBJ1-1 TRBV29-1 . TGCAGCGATTATACGTGGGGCCTGTTGAACACTGAAGCTTTCTTT CSDYTWGLLNTEAFF
TRBD2 TRBJ2-3 TRBV10-3 few TGTGCCATCAGTGAGTCGACTAGCGGAGCAGATACGCAGTATTTT CAISESTSGADTQYF
. TRBJ1-1 TRBV12-3/TRBV12-4 . TGTGCCAGCAGTCCAGTGGGGGGTCGGGACACTGAAGCTTTCTTT CASSPVGGRDTEAFF
TRBD2 TRBJ2-1 TRBV7-9 many TGTGCCAGCAGCTTAAGAGCGGGGGAATACAATGAGCAGTTCTTC CASSLRAGEYNEQFF
. TRBJ2-3 TRBV20-1 many TGCAGTGCTACCGGGGCAGGGGGCACAGATACGCAGTATTTT CSATGAGGTDTQYF
. TRBJ2-3 TRBV5-1 few TGCGCCAGCAGCAGAGAGTCGGGGAGGCTTGGCACAGATACGCAGTATTTT CASSRESGRLGTDTQYF
TRBD1 TRBJ2-7 TRBV28 once TGTGCCAGCAGTTTATTTGAGGGGGCTTCATACGAGCAGTACTTC CASSLFEGASYEQYF
. TRBJ1-1 TRBV7-2 . TGTGCCAGCAGCTTAGCGGACAGGAACACTGAAGCTTTCTTT CASSLADRNTEAFF
. TRBJ1-5 TRBV20-1 few TGCAGTGCTGGGGCCCAGGGTTTTCAGCCCCAGCATTTT CSAGAQGFQPQHF
. TRBJ2-1 TRBV11-2 . TGTGCCAGCAGCTTCGGCAGGGAGTTTTCCAATGAGCAGTTCTTC CASSFGREFSNEQFF
. TRBJ2-3 TRBV5-1 . TGCGCCAGCAGTCTTGGACAGAGCGCAGATACGCAGTATTTT CASSLGQSADTQYF
TRBD2 TRBJ2-1 TRBV4-1 . TGCGCCAGCAGCCAAGAGGGTCCCGAACTAGCGGGTCCAAATGGGCAGTTCTTC CASSQEGPELAGPNGQFF
TRBD2 TRBJ2-5 TRBV9 . TGTGCCAGCAGCGTAGAGAAGGCGGGAGGGTTTGAGACCCAGTACTTC CASSVEKAGGFETQYF
. TRBJ2-7 TRBV27 . TGTGCCAGCAGTTTAGAACAGGGTGGCTACGAGCAGTACTTC CASSLEQGGYEQYF
. TRBJ2-1 TRBV7-8 . TGTGCCAGCAGCTTGCCAGGGGAAAACAATGAGCAGTTCTTC CASSLPGENNEQFF
TRBD1 TRBJ2-7 TRBV11-2 . TGTGCCAGCAACCGACAGGGTCGCTACGAGCAGTACTTC CASNRQGRYEQYF
TRBD1 TRBJ1-5 TRBV20-1 . TGCAGGGCGTCACAGGGGTCGGTGGGACAGCCCCAGCATTTT CRASQGSVGQPQHF
. TRBJ2-7 TRBV13 many TGTGCCAACACACCCATCAGGCAGGACTATTACGAGCAGTACTTC CANTPIRQDYYEQYF
. TRBJ1-2 TRBV4-2 . TGTGCCAGCAGCCAAGAGACAGGCGGATATGGCTACACCTTC CASSQETGGYGYTF
. TRBJ2-2 TRBV20-1 . TGCAGTGCCTTAAAGCCCCGTGACACCGGGGAGCTGTTTTTT CSALKPRDTGELFF
. TRBJ1-2 TRBV6-6 . TGTGCCAGCAGTTACTCCCCTCTCTATGGCTACACCTTC CASSYSPLYGYTF
. TRBJ2-1 TRBV7-8 many TGTGCCAGCAGCTTAGAGGATAGAAATGAGCAGTTCTTC CASSLEDRNEQFF
. TRBJ2-3 TRBV12-3/TRBV12-4 . TGTGCCAGCAGCCGGAGGCAGACAGATACGCAGTATTTT CASSRRQTDTQYF
. TRBJ1-1 TRBV20-1 . TGCAGTGCTAGGCCGGGGGCGTCGACTGAAGCTTTCTTT CSARPGASTEAFF
. TRBJ2-1 TRBV29-1 . TGCAGCGTTGACGAGCCCTACTCCTACAATGAGCAGTTCTTC CSVDEPYSYNEQFF
. TRBJ1-1 TRBV4-2 . TGTGCCAGCAGCCAAGAGGGCGGGTCGGCTGAAGCTTTCTTT CASSQEGGSAEAFF
TRBD1 TRBJ1-1 TRBV6-5 . TGTGCCAGCAGTTTCCAGGGGGGGAAGAACACTGAAGCTTTCTTT CASSFQGGKNTEAFF
TRBD1 TRBJ2-3 TRBV5-1 . TGCGCCAGCAGCGTCGGGACAGGCTCCCTCACAGATACGCAGTATTTT CASSVGTGSLTDTQYF
TRBD2 TRBJ2-3 TRBV7-8 many TGTGCCAGCAGCTTAAGGGGACTACCCAACACAGATACGCAGTATTTT CASSLRGLPNTDTQYF